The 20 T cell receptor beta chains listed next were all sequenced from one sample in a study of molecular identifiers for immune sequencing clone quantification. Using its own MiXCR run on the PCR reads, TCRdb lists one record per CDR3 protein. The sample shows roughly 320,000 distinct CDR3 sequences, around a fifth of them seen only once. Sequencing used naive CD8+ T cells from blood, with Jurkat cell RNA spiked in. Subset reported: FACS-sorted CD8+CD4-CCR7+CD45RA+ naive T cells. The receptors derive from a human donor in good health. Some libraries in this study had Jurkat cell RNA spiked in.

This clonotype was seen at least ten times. Here the CDR3 reads CASSLDMNTEAFF. The DNA for the CDR3 is TGCGCCAGCAGCTTGGACATGAACACTGAAGCTTTCTTT. The V call is TRBV5-1, the J call TRBJ1-1; D not resolved. CDR3 size: 13 residues. The ends were cut back, 0 bases at V and 0 bases at J, with 3 bases in the middle. CDR1 is SGHRS, CDR2 YFSETQ, per germline.

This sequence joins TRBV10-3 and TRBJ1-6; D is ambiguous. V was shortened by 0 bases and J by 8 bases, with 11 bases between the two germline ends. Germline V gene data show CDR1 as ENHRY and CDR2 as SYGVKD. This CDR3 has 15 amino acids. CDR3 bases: TGTGCCATCAGTGAGTCCTTCGATGAGGATTCACCCCTCCACTTT. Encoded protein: CAISESFDEDSPLHF.

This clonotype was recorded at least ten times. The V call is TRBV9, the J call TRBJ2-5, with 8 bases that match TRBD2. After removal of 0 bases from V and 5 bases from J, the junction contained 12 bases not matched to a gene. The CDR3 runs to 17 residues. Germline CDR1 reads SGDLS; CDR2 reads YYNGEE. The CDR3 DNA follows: TGTGCCAGCAGCGTAGGGGAGCGGGGGCATCTTCAGGAGACCCAGTACTTC. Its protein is CASSVGERGHLQETQYF.

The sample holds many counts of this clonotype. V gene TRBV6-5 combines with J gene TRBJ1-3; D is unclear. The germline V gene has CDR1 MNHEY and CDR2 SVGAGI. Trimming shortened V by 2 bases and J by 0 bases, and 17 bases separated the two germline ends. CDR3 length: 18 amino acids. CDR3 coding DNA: TGTGCCAGCAGTTACGGGTTTGAAGGACCCTTCTCTGGAAACACCATATATTTT. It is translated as CASSYGFEGPFSGNTIYF.

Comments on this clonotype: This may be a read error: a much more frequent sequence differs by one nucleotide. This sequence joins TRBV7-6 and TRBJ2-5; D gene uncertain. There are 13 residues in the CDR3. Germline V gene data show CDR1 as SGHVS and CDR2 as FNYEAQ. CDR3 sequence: CASSLTVQETPYF. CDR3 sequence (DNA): TGTGCCAGCAGCTTAACAGTACAAGAGACCCCGTACTTC.

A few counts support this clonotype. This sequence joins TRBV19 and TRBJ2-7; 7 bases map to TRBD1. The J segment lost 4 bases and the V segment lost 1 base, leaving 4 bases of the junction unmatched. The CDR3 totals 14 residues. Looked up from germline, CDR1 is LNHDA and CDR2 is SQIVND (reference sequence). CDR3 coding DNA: TGTGCCAGTAGTATAGGCCACAGGGGATACGAGCAGTACTTC. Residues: CASSIGHRGYEQYF.

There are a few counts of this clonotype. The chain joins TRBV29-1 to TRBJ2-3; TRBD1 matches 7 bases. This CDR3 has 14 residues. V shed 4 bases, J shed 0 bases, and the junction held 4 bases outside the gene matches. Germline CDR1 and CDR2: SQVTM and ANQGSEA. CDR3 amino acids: CSVATGESTDTQYF. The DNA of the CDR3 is TGCAGCGTTGCAACAGGGGAAAGCACAGATACGCAGTATTTT.

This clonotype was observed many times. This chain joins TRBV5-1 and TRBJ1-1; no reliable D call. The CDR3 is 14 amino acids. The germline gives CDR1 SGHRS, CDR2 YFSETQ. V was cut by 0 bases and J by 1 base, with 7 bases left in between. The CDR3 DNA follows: TGCGCCAGCAGCTTGGAGAAGACGAACACTGAAGCTTTCTTT. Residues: CASSLEKTNTEAFF. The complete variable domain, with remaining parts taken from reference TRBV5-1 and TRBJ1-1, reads KAGVTQTPRYLIKTRGQQVTLSCSPISGHRSVSWYQQTPGQGLQFLFEYFSETQRNKGNFPGRFSGRQFSNSRSEMNVSTLELGDSALYLCASSLEKTNTEAFFGQGTRLTVV.

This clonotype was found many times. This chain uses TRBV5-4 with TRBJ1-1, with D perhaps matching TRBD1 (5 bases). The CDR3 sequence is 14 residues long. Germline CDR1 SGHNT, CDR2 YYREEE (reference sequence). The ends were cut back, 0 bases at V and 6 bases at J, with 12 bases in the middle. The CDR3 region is CASSLESRVAEAFF. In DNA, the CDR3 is TGTGCCAGCAGCTTGGAGAGCAGGGTGGCTGAAGCTTTCTTT.

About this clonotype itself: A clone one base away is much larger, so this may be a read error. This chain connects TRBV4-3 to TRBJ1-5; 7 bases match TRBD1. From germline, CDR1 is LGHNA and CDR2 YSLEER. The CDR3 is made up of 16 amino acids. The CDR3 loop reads CASSQHLGDSSQPQHF. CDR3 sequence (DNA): TGCGCCAGCAGCCAACACTTAGGGGACAGCAGTCAGCCCCAGCATTTT.

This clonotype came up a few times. Here the CDR3 reads CASSLTGLTSPLHF. CDR3 in DNA: TGTGCCAGCAGTTTGACAGGGTTAACATCACCCCTCCACTTT. The chain uses TRBV7-8 and TRBJ1-6; 7 nucleotides align to TRBD1. The CDR3 is made up of 14 amino acids. After removal of 6 bases from V and 10 bases from J, the junction contained 9 bases not matched to a gene. The germline V gene encodes CDR1 SGHVS and CDR2 FQNEAQ.

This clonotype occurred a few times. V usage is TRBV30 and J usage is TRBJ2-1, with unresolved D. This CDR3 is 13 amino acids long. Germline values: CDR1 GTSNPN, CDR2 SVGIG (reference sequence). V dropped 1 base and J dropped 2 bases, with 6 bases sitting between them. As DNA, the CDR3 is TGTGCCTGGAGTGCGGGCCCCTACAATGAGCAGTTCTTC. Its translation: CAWSAGPYNEQFF.

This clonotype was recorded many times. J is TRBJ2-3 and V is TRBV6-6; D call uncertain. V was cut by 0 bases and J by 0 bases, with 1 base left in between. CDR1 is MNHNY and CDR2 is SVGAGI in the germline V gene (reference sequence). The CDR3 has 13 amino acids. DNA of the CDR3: TGTGCCAGCAGTTACTCAAGCACAGATACGCAGTATTTT. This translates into CASSYSSTDTQYF.

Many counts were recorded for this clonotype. The CDR3 region is CASSEGVFQPSYEQYF. CDR3 coding DNA: TGTGCCAGCAGTGAGGGTGTCTTCCAACCCTCCTACGAGCAGTACTTC. The gene calls are TRBV2 and TRBJ2-7, with unresolved D. Trimming stripped 3 bases from V and 0 bases from J, with 15 bases between. This CDR3 has 16 residues. From germline, CDR1 is SNHLY and CDR2 FYNNEI.

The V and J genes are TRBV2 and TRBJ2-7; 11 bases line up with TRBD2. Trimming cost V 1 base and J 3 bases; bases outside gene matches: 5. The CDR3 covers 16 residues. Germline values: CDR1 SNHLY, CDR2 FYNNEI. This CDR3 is CASSEGATSGGYEQYF. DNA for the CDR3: TGTGCCAGCAGTGAAGGGGCTACTAGCGGGGGCTACGAGCAGTACTTC. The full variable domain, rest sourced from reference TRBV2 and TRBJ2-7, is EPEVTQTPSHQVTQMGQEVILRCVPISNHLYFYWYRQILGQKVEFLVSFYNNEISEKSEIFDDQFSVERPDGSNFTLKIRSTKLEDSAMYFCASSEGATSGGYEQYFGPGTRLTVT.

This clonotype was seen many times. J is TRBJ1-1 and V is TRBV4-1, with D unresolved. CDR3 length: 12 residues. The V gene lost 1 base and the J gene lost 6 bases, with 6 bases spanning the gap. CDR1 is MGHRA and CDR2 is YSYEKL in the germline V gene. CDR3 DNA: TGCGCCAGCAGCCAAGGGACGTCTGAAGCTTTCTTT. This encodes CASSQGTSEAFF.

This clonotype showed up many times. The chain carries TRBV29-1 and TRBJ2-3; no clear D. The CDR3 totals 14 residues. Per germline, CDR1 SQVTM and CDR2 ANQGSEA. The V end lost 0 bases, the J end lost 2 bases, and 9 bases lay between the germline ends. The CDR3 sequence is CSVEETPLTDTQYF. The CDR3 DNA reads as TGCAGCGTTGAAGAGACACCGCTCACAGATACGCAGTATTTT.

CDR3 coding DNA: TGTGCCAGCACCTCCGGACAGGGACGTCAGCCCCAGCATTTT. As protein: CASTSGQGRQPQHF. The rearrangement joins TRBV7-9 to TRBJ1-5; 8 bases are a match to TRBD1. Per the germline V gene, CDR1 is SEHNR and CDR2 is FQNEAQ (reference sequence). The CDR3 has 14 amino acids. The V gene end was trimmed by 7 bases and the J gene end by 6 bases; junction bases not matched to a gene: 8.

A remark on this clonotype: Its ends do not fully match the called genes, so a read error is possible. This chain's CDR3 is CATSRDPGLTITSTDAQYF. The CDR3 DNA is TGTGCCACCAGCAGAGATCCCGGACTAACTATCACTAGCACAGATGCGCAGTATTTT. The chain couples TRBV15 to TRBJ2-3, with D possibly TRBD2 on 6 matching bases. The CDR3 loop spans 19 amino acids. Germline CDR1 is LNHNV and CDR2 is YYDKDF (reference sequence).

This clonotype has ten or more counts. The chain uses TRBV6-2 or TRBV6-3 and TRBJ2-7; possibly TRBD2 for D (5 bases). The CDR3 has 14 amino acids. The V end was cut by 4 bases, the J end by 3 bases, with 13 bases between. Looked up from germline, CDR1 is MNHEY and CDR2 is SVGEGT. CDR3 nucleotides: TGTGCCAGCAGTTCACCGGGAACGCACTACGAGCAGTACTTC. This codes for CASSSPGTHYEQYF.